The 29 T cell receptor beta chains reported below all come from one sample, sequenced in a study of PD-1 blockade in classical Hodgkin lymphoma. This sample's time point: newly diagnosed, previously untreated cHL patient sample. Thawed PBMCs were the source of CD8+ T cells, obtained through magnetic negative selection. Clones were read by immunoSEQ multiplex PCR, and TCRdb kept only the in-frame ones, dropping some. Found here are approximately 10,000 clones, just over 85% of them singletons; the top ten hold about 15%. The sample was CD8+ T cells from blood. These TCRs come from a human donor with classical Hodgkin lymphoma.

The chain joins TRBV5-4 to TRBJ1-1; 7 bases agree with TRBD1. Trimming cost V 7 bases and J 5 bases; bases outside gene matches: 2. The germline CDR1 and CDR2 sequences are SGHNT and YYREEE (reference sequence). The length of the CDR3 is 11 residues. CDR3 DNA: TGTGCCAGCCTCAGGGGGACTGAAGCTTTCTTT. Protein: CASLRGTEAFF.

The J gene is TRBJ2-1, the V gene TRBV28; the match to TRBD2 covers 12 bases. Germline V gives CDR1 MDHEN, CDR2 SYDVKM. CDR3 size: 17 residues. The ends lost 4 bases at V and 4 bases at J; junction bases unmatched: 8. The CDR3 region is CASSSLTSGGPYNEQFF. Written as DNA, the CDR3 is TGTGCCAGCAGTTCACTGACTAGCGGGGGCCCATACAATGAGCAGTTCTTC.

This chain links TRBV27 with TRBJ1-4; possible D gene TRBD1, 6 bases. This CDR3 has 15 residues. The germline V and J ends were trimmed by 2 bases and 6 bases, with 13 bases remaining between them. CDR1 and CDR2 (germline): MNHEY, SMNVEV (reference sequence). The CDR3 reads CASSLVRTAHEKLFF. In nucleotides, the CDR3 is TGTGCCAGCAGTTTAGTAAGGACAGCACATGAAAAACTGTTTTTT.

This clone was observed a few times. The CDR3 DNA follows: TGTGCCAGCAGTTTAGGGGAGGTCCCCTACAATGAGCAGTTCTTC. It is translated as CASSLGEVPYNEQFF. V usage is TRBV27 and J usage is TRBJ2-1, with TRBD2 as a possible D gene (6 bases). Trimming removed 2 bases at V and 2 bases at J, with 10 bases between. CDR3 size: 15 residues. CDR1 and CDR2 from the germline V gene are MNHEY and SMNVEV (reference sequence).

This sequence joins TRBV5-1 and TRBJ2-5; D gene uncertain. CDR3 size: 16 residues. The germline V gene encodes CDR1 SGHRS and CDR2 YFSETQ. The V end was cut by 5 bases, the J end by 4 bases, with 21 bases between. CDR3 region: CASRPTSVFPGETQYF. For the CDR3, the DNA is TGCGCCAGCAGACCGACCTCGGTCTTCCCCGGAGAGACCCAGTACTTC.

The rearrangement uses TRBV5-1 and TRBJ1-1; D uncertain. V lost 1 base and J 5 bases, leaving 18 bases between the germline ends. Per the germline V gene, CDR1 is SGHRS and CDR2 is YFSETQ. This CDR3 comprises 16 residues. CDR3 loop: CASSLIWAGLRTEAFF. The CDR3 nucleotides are TGCGCCAGCAGCTTGATCTGGGCCGGCTTGAGGACTGAAGCTTTCTTT.

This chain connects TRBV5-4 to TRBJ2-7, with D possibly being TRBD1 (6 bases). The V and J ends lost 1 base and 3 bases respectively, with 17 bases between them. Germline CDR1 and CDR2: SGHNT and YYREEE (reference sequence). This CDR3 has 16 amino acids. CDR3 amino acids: CASSLPRYGGLYEQYF. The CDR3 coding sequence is TGTGCCAGCAGCTTGCCACGATATGGGGGCCTCTACGAGCAGTACTTC.

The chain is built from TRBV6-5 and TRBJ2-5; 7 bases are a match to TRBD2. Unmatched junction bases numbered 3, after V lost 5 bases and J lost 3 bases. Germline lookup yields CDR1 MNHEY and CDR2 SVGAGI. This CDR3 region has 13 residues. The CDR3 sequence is CASSEGLEETQYF. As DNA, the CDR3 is TGTGCCAGCAGTGAAGGACTAGAAGAGACCCAGTACTTC.

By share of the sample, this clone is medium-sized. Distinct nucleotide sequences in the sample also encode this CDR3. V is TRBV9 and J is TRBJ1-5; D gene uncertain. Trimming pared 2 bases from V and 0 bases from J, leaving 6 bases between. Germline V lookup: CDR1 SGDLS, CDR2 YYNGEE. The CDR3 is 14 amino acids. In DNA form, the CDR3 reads TGTGCCAGCAGCGTCGGGAATAGCAATCAGCCCCAGCATTTT. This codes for CASSVGNSNQPQHF.

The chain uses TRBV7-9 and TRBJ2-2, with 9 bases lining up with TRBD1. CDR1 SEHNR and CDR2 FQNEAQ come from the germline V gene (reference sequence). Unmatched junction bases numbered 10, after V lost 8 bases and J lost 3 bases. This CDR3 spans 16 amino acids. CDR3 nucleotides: TGTGCCAGCGGGGGGAATCGACAGGGGGACACCGGGGAGCTGTTTTTT. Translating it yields CASGGNRQGDTGELFF.

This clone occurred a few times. The DNA of the CDR3 is TGTGCCAGCAGCTGGTCCGGGGACGGAGGCTCTGGAAACACCATATATTTT. Protein product: CASSWSGDGGSGNTIYF. This sequence joins TRBV5-6 and TRBJ1-3, with TRBD1 as a possible D gene (5 bases). The germline CDR1 and CDR2 sequences are SGHDT and YYEEEE. Trimming removed 3 bases at V and 0 bases at J, with 16 bases between. The CDR3 spans 17 residues.

This CDR3 is CASSGSGTSGENTGELFF. CDR3 DNA sequence: TGTGCCAGCAGCGGATCCGGGACTAGCGGGGAGAACACCGGGGAGCTGTTTTTT. The rearrangement links TRBV9 to TRBJ2-2; 13 bases agree with TRBD2. V dropped 3 bases and J dropped 1; count of bases not matched to a gene: 6. This CDR3 spans 18 amino acids. Germline lookup yields CDR1 SGDLS and CDR2 YYNGEE.

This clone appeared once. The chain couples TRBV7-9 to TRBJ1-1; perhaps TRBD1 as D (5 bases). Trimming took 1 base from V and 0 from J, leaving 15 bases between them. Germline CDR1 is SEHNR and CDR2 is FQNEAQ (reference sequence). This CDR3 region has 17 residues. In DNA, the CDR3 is TGTGCCAGCAGCTTAGATCGGGACCGGTTTTTGAACACTGAAGCTTTCTTT. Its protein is CASSLDRDRFLNTEAFF.

This CDR3 is CASSQGQGPYNEQFF. CDR3 nucleotides: TGTGCCAGCAGCCAAGGACAGGGGCCTTACAATGAGCAGTTCTTC. The gene calls are TRBV27 and TRBJ2-1, with 9 bases lining up with TRBD1. The ends lost 6 bases at V and 4 bases at J; junction bases unmatched: 7. The length of the CDR3 is 15 residues. In germline, CDR1 is MNHEY, CDR2 SMNVEV (reference sequence).

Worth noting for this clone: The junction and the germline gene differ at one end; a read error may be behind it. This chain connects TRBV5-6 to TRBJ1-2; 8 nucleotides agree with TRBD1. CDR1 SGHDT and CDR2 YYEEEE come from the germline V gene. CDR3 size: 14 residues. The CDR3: CASRLGQAIYGYTF. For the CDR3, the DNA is TGTGCCAGCAGATTGGGACAGGCTATCTATGGCTACACCTTC.

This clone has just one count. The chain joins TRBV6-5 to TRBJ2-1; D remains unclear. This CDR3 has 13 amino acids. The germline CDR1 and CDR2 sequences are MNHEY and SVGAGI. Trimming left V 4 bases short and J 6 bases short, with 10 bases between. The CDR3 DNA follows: TGTGCCAGCAGTTTAGCTAGTTTCAATGAGCAGTTCTTC. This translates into CASSLASFNEQFF.

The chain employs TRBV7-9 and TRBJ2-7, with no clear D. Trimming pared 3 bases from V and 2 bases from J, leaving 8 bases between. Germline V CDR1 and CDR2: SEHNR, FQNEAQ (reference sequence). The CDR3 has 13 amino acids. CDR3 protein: CASSFYSTYEQYF. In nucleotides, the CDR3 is TGTGCCAGCAGCTTTTACAGTACCTACGAGCAGTACTTC.

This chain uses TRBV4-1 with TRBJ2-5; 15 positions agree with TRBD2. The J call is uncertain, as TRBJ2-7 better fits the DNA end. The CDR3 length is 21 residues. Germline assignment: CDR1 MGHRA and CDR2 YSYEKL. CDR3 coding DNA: TGCGCCAGCAGCCAAGAAGCAAAGTTGGGACTAGCGGGGGGCCTATCCTACGAGCAGTACTTC. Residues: CASSQEAKLGLAGGLSYEQYF.

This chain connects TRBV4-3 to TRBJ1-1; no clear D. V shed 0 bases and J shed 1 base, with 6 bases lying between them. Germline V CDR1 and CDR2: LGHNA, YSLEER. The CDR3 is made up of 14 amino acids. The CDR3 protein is CASSQDLENTEAFF. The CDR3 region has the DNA TGCGCCAGCAGCCAAGATCTAGAGAACACTGAAGCTTTCTTT.

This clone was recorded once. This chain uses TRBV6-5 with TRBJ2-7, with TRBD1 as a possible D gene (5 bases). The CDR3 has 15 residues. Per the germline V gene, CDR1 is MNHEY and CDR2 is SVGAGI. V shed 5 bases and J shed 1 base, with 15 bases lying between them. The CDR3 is CASSTQNDRSYEQYF. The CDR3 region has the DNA TGTGCCAGCAGTACCCAGAACGACAGATCCTACGAGCAGTACTTC.

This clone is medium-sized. The CDR3 is CASSQDRLPVNTEAFF. CDR3 DNA sequence: TGCGCCAGCAGCCAAGATCGTCTGCCTGTGAACACTGAAGCTTTCTTT. V is TRBV4-1 and J is TRBJ1-1; D gene ambiguous. The CDR3 loop spans 16 amino acids. The V end lost 0 bases, the J end lost 0 bases, and 11 bases lay between the germline ends. Germline CDR1 and CDR2: MGHRA and YSYEKL.

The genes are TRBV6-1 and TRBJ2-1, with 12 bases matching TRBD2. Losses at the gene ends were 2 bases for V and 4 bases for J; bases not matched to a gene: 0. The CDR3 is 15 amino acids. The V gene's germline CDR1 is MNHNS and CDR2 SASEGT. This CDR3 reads CASSELAGGYNEQFF. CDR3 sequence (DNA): TGTGCCAGCAGTGAACTAGCGGGGGGGTACAATGAGCAGTTCTTC.

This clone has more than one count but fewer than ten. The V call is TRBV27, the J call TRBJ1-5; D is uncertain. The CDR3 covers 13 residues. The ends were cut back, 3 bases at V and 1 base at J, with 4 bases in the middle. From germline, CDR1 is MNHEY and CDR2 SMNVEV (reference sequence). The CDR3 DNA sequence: TGTGCCAGCAGTTTCGCAAGCAATCAGCCCCAGCATTTT. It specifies CASSFASNQPQHF.

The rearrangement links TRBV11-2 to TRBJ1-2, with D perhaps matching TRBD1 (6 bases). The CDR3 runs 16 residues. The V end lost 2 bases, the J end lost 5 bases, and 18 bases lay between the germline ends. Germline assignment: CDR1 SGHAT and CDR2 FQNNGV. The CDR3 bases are TGTGCCAGCAGCTTATATGGGACAAAAAGGGGATATGGCTACACCTTC. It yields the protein CASSLYGTKRGYGYTF. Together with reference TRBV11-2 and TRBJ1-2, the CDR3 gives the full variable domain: EAGVAQSPRYKIIEKRQSVAFWCNPISGHATLYWYQQILGQGPKLLIQFQNNGVVDDSQLPKDRFSAERLKGVDSTLKIQPAKLEDSAVYLCASSLYGTKRGYGYTFGSGTRLTVV.

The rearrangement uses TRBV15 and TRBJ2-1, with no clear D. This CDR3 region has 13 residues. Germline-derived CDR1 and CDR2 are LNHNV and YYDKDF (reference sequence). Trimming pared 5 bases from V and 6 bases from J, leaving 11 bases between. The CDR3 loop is CATSWALGNEQFF. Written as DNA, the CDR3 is TGTGCCACCAGCTGGGCCCTTGGCAATGAGCAGTTCTTC.

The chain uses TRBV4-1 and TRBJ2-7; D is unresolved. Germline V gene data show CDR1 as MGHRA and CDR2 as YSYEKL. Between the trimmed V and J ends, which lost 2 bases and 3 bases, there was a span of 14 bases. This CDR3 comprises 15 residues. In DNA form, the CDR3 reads TGCGCCAGCAGCCAATCGCACCCCCTTATCTACGAGCAGTACTTC. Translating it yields CASSQSHPLIYEQYF.

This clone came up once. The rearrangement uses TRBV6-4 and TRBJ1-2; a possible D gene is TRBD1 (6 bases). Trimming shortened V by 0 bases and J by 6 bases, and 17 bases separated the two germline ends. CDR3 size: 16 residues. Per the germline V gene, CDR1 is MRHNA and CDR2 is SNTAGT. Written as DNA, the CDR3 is TGTGCCAGCAGTGACTCTCCGGGTGTGGGGGGCGATGGCTACACCTTC. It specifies CASSDSPGVGGDGYTF.

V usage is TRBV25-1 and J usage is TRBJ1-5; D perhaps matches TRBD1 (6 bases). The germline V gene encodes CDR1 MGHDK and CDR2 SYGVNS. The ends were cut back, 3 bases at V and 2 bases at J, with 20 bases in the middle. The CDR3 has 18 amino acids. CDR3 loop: CASSDGGVRGGGNQPQHF. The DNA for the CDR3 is TGTGCCAGCAGTGATGGAGGGGTGCGAGGGGGTGGCAATCAGCCCCAGCATTTT.

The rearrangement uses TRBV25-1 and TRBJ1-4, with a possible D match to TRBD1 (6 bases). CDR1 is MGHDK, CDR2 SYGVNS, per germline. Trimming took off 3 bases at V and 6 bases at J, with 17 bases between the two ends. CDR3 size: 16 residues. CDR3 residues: CASSDLGLGAYEKLFF. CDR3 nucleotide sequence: TGTGCCAGCAGTGATCTTGGATTGGGGGCCTATGAAAAACTGTTTTTT. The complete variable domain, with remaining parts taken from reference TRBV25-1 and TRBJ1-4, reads EADIYQTPRYLVIGTGKKITLECSQTMGHDKMYWYQQDPGMELHLIHYSYGVNSTEKGDLSSESTVSRIRTEHFPLTLESARPSHTSQYLCASSDLGLGAYEKLFFGSGTQLSVL.